The rows below give T cell receptor beta chains drawn from one sample of a study of spatial heterogeneity in lung cancer. Each CDR3 protein gets one entry after TCRdb re-called the 5' RACE reads with MiXCR. The sample includes some 53,000 distinct CDR3 sequences, roughly 7% of them seen just once. The starting material was PBMCs, obtained at surgery. The receptors derive from a female donor with early-stage non-small cell lung cancer. The CDR3 runs from the conserved cysteine through the conserved F or W. The order of the fields is clone size, J gene, CDR3 length, D gene, V gene, CDR3 protein, CDR3 DNA. A D gene is named only where the DNA matches it firmly. Only some rows state a clone size, as once, few, many or a class for expanded clones.

many	TRBJ2-7	13	-	TRBV28	CASSLQLYYEQYF	TGTGCCAGCAGTTTACAGCTCTACTACGAGCAGTACTTC
many	TRBJ2-3	14	-	TRBV12-3/TRBV12-4	CASSVSSVPDTQYF	TGTGCCAGCAGTGTTTCTAGCGTCCCAGATACGCAGTATTTT
-	TRBJ1-5	13	TRBD1	TRBV20-1	CSVRDRPNQPQHF	TGCAGTGTAAGGGACAGGCCCAATCAGCCCCAGCATTTT
-	TRBJ1-6	16	-	TRBV7-2	CASSLASQGTNSPLHF	TGTGCCAGCAGCTTAGCAAGCCAGGGAACGAATTCACCCCTCCACTTT
few	TRBJ2-3	17	TRBD2	TRBV3-1	CASSQRITSGGLDTQYF	TGTGCCAGCAGCCAAAGAATTACTAGCGGGGGCTTAGATACGCAGTATTTT
many	TRBJ2-1	15	TRBD1	TRBV7-9	CASSLRQGAHNEQFF	TGTGCCAGCAGCCTGAGACAGGGGGCCCACAATGAGCAGTTCTTC
many	TRBJ2-2	16	TRBD2	TRBV11-2	CASSWRGAFNTGELFF	TGTGCCAGCAGCTGGCGGGGGGCCTTTAACACCGGGGAGCTGTTTTTT
many	TRBJ2-5	13	-	TRBV12-3/TRBV12-4	CASRPDGQETQYF	TGTGCCAGCAGACCCGACGGCCAAGAGACCCAGTACTTC
many	TRBJ2-7	15	-	TRBV19	CASSIGQLSSYEQYF	TGTGCCAGTAGTATTGGACAGCTAAGCTCCTACGAGCAGTACTTC
-	TRBJ1-4	16	TRBD1	TRBV28	CASSFEDSGGGEKLFF	TGTGCCAGCAGTTTCGAGGACTCAGGGGGAGGGGAAAAACTGTTTTTT
many	TRBJ2-7	16	-	TRBV7-2	CASSLTSVSSSYEQYF	TGTGCCAGCAGCTTAACGTCCGTCTCAAGCTCCTACGAGCAGTACTTC
few	TRBJ2-1	15	-	TRBV7-9	CASSLSGTRSNEQFF	TGTGCCAGCAGCTTAAGTGGGACCAGAAGCAATGAGCAGTTCTTC
-	TRBJ2-5	15	-	TRBV5-1	CASSLGAASRETQYF	TGCGCCAGCAGCTTGGGGGCAGCCTCCAGGGAGACCCAGTACTTC
many	TRBJ2-1	14	-	TRBV13	CASIGGSMGNEQFF	TGTGCCAGCATCGGGGGAAGTATGGGGAATGAGCAGTTCTTC
few	TRBJ2-3	14	-	TRBV12-3/TRBV12-4	CASSWYRGADTQYF	TGTGCCAGCAGTTGGTATAGGGGTGCAGATACGCAGTATTTT
many	TRBJ2-1	16	TRBD1	TRBV9	CASSPHRGQGNSEQFF	TGTGCCAGCAGCCCCCACAGGGGGCAGGGGAATAGTGAGCAGTTCTTC
many	TRBJ2-2	15	-	TRBV5-1	CASSSGGGDTGELFF	TGCGCCAGCAGCTCAGGAGGGGGCGACACCGGGGAGCTGTTTTTT